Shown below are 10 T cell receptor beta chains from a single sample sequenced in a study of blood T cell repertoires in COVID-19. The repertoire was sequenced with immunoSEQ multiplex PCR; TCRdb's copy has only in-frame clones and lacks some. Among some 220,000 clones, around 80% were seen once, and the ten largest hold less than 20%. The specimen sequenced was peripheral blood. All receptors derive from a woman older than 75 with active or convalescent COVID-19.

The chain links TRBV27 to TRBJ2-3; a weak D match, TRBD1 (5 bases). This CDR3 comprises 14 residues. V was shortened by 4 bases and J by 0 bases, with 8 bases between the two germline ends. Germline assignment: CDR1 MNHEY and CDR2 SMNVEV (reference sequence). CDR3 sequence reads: CASSWKGSTDTQYF. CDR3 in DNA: TGTGCCAGCAGTTGGAAGGGGAGCACAGATACGCAGTATTTT.

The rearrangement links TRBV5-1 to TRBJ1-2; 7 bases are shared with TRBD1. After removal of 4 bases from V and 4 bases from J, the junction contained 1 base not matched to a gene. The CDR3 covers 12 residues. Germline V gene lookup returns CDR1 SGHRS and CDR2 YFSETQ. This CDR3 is CASSRDSYGYTF. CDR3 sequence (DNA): TGCGCCAGCAGCAGGGACAGCTATGGCTACACCTTC.

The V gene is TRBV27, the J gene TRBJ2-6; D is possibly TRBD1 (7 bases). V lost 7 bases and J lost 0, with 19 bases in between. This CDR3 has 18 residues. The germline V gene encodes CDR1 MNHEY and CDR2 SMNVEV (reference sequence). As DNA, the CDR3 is TGTGCCAGCACAAGGAGGGGACAGTCAGCCTCTGGGGCCAACGTCCTGACTTTC. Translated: CASTRRGQSASGANVLTF.

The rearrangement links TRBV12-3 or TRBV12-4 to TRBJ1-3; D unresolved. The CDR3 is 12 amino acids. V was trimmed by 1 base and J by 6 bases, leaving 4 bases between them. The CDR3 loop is CASSLGENTIYF. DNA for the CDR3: TGTGCCAGCAGTTTAGGAGAAAACACCATATATTTT.

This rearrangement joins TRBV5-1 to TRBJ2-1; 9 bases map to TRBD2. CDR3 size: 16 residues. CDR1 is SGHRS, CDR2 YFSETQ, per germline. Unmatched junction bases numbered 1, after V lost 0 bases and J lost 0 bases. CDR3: CASSLDSGSSYNEQFF. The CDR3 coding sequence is TGCGCCAGCAGCTTGGATAGCGGGAGCTCCTACAATGAGCAGTTCTTC.

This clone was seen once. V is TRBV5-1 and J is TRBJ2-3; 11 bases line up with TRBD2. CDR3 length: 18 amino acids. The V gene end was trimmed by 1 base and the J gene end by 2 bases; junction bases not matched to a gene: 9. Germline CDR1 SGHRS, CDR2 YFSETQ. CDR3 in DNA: TGCGCCAGCAGCTTGTTTAGCGGGGGGGCTACCTACACAGATACGCAGTATTTT. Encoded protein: CASSLFSGGATYTDTQYF.

Written as DNA, the CDR3 is TGTGCCAGCAGCTTAGCGAACGGGAGGGGCGAGCAGTACTTC. Translating gives CASSLANGRGEQYF. This chain links TRBV7-2 with TRBJ2-7, with TRBD2 matching 8 bases. Looked up from germline, CDR1 is SGHTA and CDR2 is FQGNSA. J lost 6 bases, V lost 0 bases, and 4 bases had no gene match. This CDR3 has 14 residues.

The CDR3 reads CASSVAGTSTYEQYF. In DNA form, the CDR3 reads TGTGCCAGCAGCGTAGCCGGGACTTCGACCTACGAGCAGTACTTC. The chain carries TRBV9 and TRBJ2-7, with a tentative D call TRBD2 (6 bases). Germline lookup yields CDR1 SGDLS and CDR2 YYNGEE. The CDR3 is 15 residues long. Deletions cut 0 bases from V and 2 bases from J, with 12 bases between.

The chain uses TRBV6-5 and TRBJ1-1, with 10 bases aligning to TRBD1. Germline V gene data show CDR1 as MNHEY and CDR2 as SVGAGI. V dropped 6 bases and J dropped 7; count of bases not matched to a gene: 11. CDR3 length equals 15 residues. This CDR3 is CASRATGGSGGEAFF. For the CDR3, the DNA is TGTGCCAGCAGGGCGACAGGGGGCTCCGGAGGTGAAGCTTTCTTT.

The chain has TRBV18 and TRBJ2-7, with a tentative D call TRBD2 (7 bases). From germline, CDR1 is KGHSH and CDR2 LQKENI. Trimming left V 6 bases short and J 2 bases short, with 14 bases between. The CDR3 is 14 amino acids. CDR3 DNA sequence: TGTGCCAGCTCCCTCGAGGGGGGGCCCTACGAGCAGTACTTC. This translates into CASSLEGGPYEQYF.